This T cell receptor (beta chain) was sequenced for a study of T cell repertoires in cytomegalovirus infection. Germline CDR1 reads SEHNR; CDR2 reads FQNEAQ (reference sequence). CDR3 size: 17 residues. The J segment lost 0 bases and the V segment lost 5 bases, leaving 9 bases of the junction unmatched. Study-wide points: The ex vivo response was dominated by HLA-C-restricted CMV-specific TCR beta clonotypes.

TCRdb reanalysed the reads using MiXCR and keeps one entry per CDR3 protein. Here the sample spans about 220,000 distinct CDR3 sequences, roughly 34% being singletons. This clonotype was seen a few times. Its antigen remains unknown. The source was CD8+ T cells from cultured PBMCs, collected from culture after CMV antigen stimulation. The sequence was collected from a human donor in good health (CMV status not recorded). Some clones in this sample may be carry-over from other donors' samples. The genes are TRBV7-9 and TRBJ1-2; 10 bases are shared with TRBD1. CDR3 protein: CASSTWDRGKANYGYTF. In DNA, the CDR3 is TGTGCCAGCAGCACATGGGACAGGGGAAAAGCTAACTATGGCTACACCTTC.